A selection of T cell receptor beta chains follows, all from one sample in a study of blood T cell repertoires in COVID-19. Generated by immunoSEQ multiplex PCR, the TCRdb table keeps only in-frame clones and is missing some. The sample gives 30,000 to 40,000 clones, roughly 80% of which show up once; approximately 31% is in the top ten. The sequenced material came from peripheral blood. These receptors were obtained from an elderly man with acute or convalescent COVID-19. Each CDR3 is given with its conserved first and last residue.

v_call: TRBV5-4
j_call: TRBJ2-5
cdr3_aa: CASSRTSGSGETQYF

v_call: TRBV28
j_call: TRBJ2-7
cdr3_aa: CASDPGTGSSYEQYF

v_call: TRBV2
j_call: TRBJ2-1
cdr3_aa: CASSASGALNNEQFF

v_call: TRBV7-2
j_call: TRBJ2-1
cdr3_aa: CASSLEESGRYNEQFF

v_call: TRBV4-1
j_call: TRBJ2-3
cdr3_aa: CASSQGGLASRDTQYF

v_call: TRBV9
j_call: TRBJ2-3
cdr3_aa: CASSFSGRVVDTQYF

v_call: TRBV5-5
j_call: TRBJ2-7
cdr3_aa: CASSLERESYEQYF

v_call: TRBV9
j_call: TRBJ2-7
cdr3_aa: CASSVNTGLAFEQYF

v_call: TRBV28
j_call: TRBJ1-2
cdr3_aa: CASTPGGGNLGGYTF

v_call: TRBV18
j_call: TRBJ1-5
cdr3_aa: CASSPSPTGFSNQPQHF

v_call: TRBV4-3
j_call: TRBJ2-7
cdr3_aa: CASSQGIAREKSPPNEQYF

v_call: TRBV4-2
j_call: TRBJ1-4
cdr3_aa: CASSQDVGGQGNEKLFF

v_call: TRBV6-6
j_call: TRBJ1-6
cdr3_aa: CASTQTGRNSPLHF

v_call: TRBV9
j_call: TRBJ2-2
cdr3_aa: CASSRGQGGTGELFF

v_call: TRBV28
j_call: TRBJ1-2
cdr3_aa: CASRDRGPKDGYTF

v_call: TRBV5-1
j_call: TRBJ2-7
cdr3_aa: CASSSSGSVKDEQYF

v_call: TRBV6-2/TRBV6-3
j_call: TRBJ2-2
cdr3_aa: CASSKGGLNTGELFF

v_call: TRBV6-5
j_call: TRBJ2-7
cdr3_aa: CASSPTSGQYEQYF

v_call: TRBV30
j_call: TRBJ1-1
cdr3_aa: CAWSPKNTEAFF

v_call: TRBV7-9
j_call: TRBJ1-6
cdr3_aa: CASSSAVGSPLHF

v_call: TRBV6-1
j_call: TRBJ2-7
cdr3_aa: CASSDRPASGTKQYF

v_call: TRBV7-2
j_call: TRBJ2-7
cdr3_aa: CASSSDRYYEQYF

v_call: TRBV20-1
j_call: TRBJ2-1
cdr3_aa: CSASGLAGAMGQFF

v_call: TRBV9
j_call: TRBJ2-5
cdr3_aa: CASSLSPQETQYF

v_call: TRBV7-9
j_call: TRBJ2-7
cdr3_aa: CASSHTRGAQDEQYF

v_call: TRBV29-1
j_call: TRBJ2-7
cdr3_aa: CSVEALAGGRYEQYF

v_call: TRBV19
j_call: TRBJ1-5
cdr3_aa: CASSISFRGSNQPQHF

v_call: TRBV4-3
j_call: TRBJ1-1
cdr3_aa: CASSQDLGTGEAFF

v_call: TRBV2
j_call: TRBJ2-6
cdr3_aa: CASSVGVSGANVLTF

v_call: TRBV7-9
j_call: TRBJ1-4
cdr3_aa: CASSQGHINEKLFF

v_call: TRBV7-3
j_call: TRBJ2-5
cdr3_aa: CASSFSGGARETQYF

v_call: TRBV4-1
j_call: TRBJ1-3
cdr3_aa: CASSQRQGARGNTIYF

v_call: TRBV6-5
j_call: TRBJ1-1
cdr3_aa: CASSSQGATEAFF

v_call: TRBV3-1/TRBV3-2
j_call: TRBJ2-7
cdr3_aa: CASSQVGGAGGGPVYEQYF

v_call: TRBV5-1
j_call: TRBJ2-3
cdr3_aa: CASSSVGTGSTDTQYF

v_call: TRBV18
j_call: TRBJ1-5
cdr3_aa: CASSPPISAGRDQPQHF

v_call: TRBV6-5
j_call: TRBJ1-1
cdr3_aa: CASRGQGFTEAFF

v_call: TRBV11-3
j_call: TRBJ1-2
cdr3_aa: CASSLTGAGDGYTF

v_call: TRBV7-2
j_call: TRBJ2-5
cdr3_aa: CASSLSAGEGETQYF

v_call: TRBV19
j_call: TRBJ2-1
cdr3_aa: CASSILAGVSYNEQFF